The entry that follows covers one T cell receptor (beta chain) sequence. The data were taken from a study of immune evolution from preneoplasia to lung adenocarcinoma. The CDR3 is made up of 13 amino acids. The V end was cut by 7 bases, the J end by 10 bases, with 19 bases between. Germline CDR1 is SEHNR and CDR2 is FQNEAQ (reference sequence). The repertoire was sequenced with immunoSEQ multiplex PCR; TCRdb's copy has only in-frame clones and lacks some. Seen here are approximately 6,900 clones, around 82% observed once, and the top ten hold roughly 7.4%. Sample: FFPE lung adenocarcinoma in situ tissue. The chain links TRBV7-9 to TRBJ1-2; no firm D call. The sequence was obtained from a donor aged 70 or over with lung adenocarcinoma. CDR3 coding DNA: TGTGCCAGCACCCCGTCGGAGGGATTGGACTACACCTTC. Protein product: CASTPSEGLDYTF.